This T cell receptor beta chain was captured by sequencing in a study of T cell responses to AZD1222 COVID-19 vaccine. Assay used: immunoSEQ multiplex PCR; TCRdb lists only in-frame clones, some missing. This repertoire shows more than 85,000 clones, 88% found once; its top ten account for approximately 15%. The study, taken as a whole, reports: Repertoire collection took place solely once the T cell response had peaked. White British ancestry dominated among donors, who included more females, and clonal diversity was possibly underestimated. Among those given AZD1222, only 6 or 7 were seropositive at baseline. Close to half of spike-specific TCRs reportedly recognize unmutated variant regions.

As concerns this clone: Its cognate antigen is unknown.

The junction had 6 bases not matched to a gene; V was cut back by 5 bases and J by 3 bases. Germline V gene data show CDR1 as MDHEN and CDR2 as SYDVKM. The CDR3 sequence is 15 residues long. The rearrangement links TRBV28 to TRBJ1-1; 10 positions match TRBD1. This receptor was identified in an adult in good health. The sequenced sample was peripheral blood, obtained on day 0 of AZD1222 vaccination. CDR3 DNA: TGTGCCAGCAGTCCCGCCGGGACAGGGGACACTGAAGCTTTCTTT. Translation gives CASSPAGTGDTEAFF.